These T cell receptor beta chains were read from a single sample in a study of T-cell memory formation after mild COVID-19. TCRdb re-called the 5' RACE reads with MiXCR, one entry per CDR3 protein. The profile shows nearly 250,000 distinct CDR3 sequences, 15% of them singletons. The sequenced sample was PBMCs or a T cell subset sorted from them (not recorded which). All receptors come from an adult woman who had mild COVID-19 (a few samples of this study predate the infection). Cell type and time point are not known. CDR3s include the opening cysteine and the closing phenylalanine or tryptophan. A D gene is named only where the DNA matches it firmly. Only part of the rows carry a size: once, few, many, or a class if the clone is expanded.

j_gene | abundance | d_gene | v_gene | CDR3nt | CDR3aa
TRBJ2-7 | NA | NA | TRBV20-1 | TGCAGTGCTAGAGATCTAGGGGCAGGGAAGAACGAGCAGTACTTC | CSARDLGAGKNEQYF
TRBJ2-2 | NA | NA | TRBV18 | TGTGCCAGCTCACCAAGACAGAACACCGGGGAGCTGTTTTTT | CASSPRQNTGELFF
TRBJ2-7 | many | TRBD2 | TRBV7-2 | TGTGCCAGCAGCCCCGCCGGGACTACCTACGAGCAGTACTTC | CASSPAGTTYEQYF
TRBJ2-7 | NA | NA | TRBV30 | TGTGCCTGGAGTGCCCCTGGAATTTCTTCCTACGAGCAGTACTTC | CAWSAPGISSYEQYF
TRBJ2-5 | NA | NA | TRBV15 | TGTGCCACCAGCAGAGATCCAGGGGCGCAAGAGACCCAGTACTTC | CATSRDPGAQETQYF
TRBJ1-5 | few | NA | TRBV6-1 | TGTGCCACCCGGAGGGAGGGAAATCAGCCCCAGCATTTT | CATRREGNQPQHF
TRBJ2-4 | NA | NA | TRBV20-1 | TGCAGTTTTAAGGGGCGAGGGAACATTCAGTACTTC | CSFKGRGNIQYF
TRBJ1-1 | few | NA | TRBV30 | TGTGCCTGGAGTTCGCGGAGCTGGAACACTGAAGCTTTCTTT | CAWSSRSWNTEAFF
TRBJ2-7 | many | NA | TRBV24-1 | TGTGCCACCCAAGGACAGAACTCCTACGAGCAGTACTTC | CATQGQNSYEQYF
TRBJ2-1 | few | NA | TRBV18 | TGTGCCAGCTCACTAGGGACGGGTAATGAGCAGTTCTTC | CASSLGTGNEQFF
TRBJ1-2 | few | TRBD1 | TRBV29-1 | TGCAGCGTGGGACAGCCTAACTATGGCTACACCTTC | CSVGQPNYGYTF
TRBJ2-1 | NA | NA | TRBV28 | TGTGCCAGCAGTTCCCCGAGCGGAACGGTTGAGCAGTTCTTC | CASSSPSGTVEQFF
TRBJ1-3 | few | NA | TRBV4-2 | TGTGCCAGCAGCCAAGAAGGCAGGGCCAAAAACACCATATATTTT | CASSQEGRAKNTIYF
TRBJ2-5 | many | TRBD1 | TRBV5-1 | TGCGCCAGCAGCTTGGGGACAGGTGTTGAGACCCAGTACTTC | CASSLGTGVETQYF
TRBJ1-1 | many | NA | TRBV5-1 | TGCGCCAGCACCCTAGACCTATCCATGAACACTGAAGCTTTCTTT | CASTLDLSMNTEAFF
TRBJ2-3 | once | NA | TRBV20-1 | TGCAGTGCCCGACCCGGGAACAGGGAGTTCGCAGATACGCAGTATTTT | CSARPGNREFADTQYF
TRBJ1-2 | few | NA | TRBV29-1 | TGCAGCGTTGAATCGGGGAGGTATGGCTACACCTTC | CSVESGRYGYTF
TRBJ2-5 | many | NA | TRBV5-1 | TGCGCCAGCAGCTTTGGGACAACCCAAGAGACCCAGTACTTC | CASSFGTTQETQYF